The rows below give T cell receptor beta chains drawn from one sample of a study of identical twins. TCRdb analysed the 5' RACE reads with MiXCR anew, one entry per CDR3 protein. The sample includes fewer than 450,000 distinct CDR3 sequences, approximately 9.1% seen only once; the top ten take roughly 8.9%. Sequenced input: naive T cells sorted from blood. These TCRs come from a woman between 45 and 60 years old in good health. CDR3s include the opening cysteine and the closing phenylalanine or tryptophan. Expanded clones get a size class; other rows say once, few or many, or leave the size out.

>TRBV3-1|TRBJ2-1|many
CASSMRTSYNEQFF
>TRBV20-1|TRBJ2-2|-
CSATSGIHTGELFF
>TRBV20-1|TRBJ2-2|many
CSARESLAMNTGELFF
>TRBV7-2|TRBJ1-2|many
CASSRDRVRGGYTF
>TRBV20-1|TRBJ2-7|many
CSAGPPGARLDEQYF
>TRBV5-1|TRBJ2-1|few
CASSHGQGNEQFF
>TRBV7-2|TRBJ2-2|many
CASSPWDLHRLTGELFF
>TRBV5-1|TRBJ2-3|-
CASRNGLDSFTDTQYF
>TRBV10-3|TRBJ2-5|-
CAIRDGLAVRETQYF
>TRBV5-1|TRBJ2-5|many
CASRLITGGAETQYF
>TRBV5-1|TRBJ2-3|few
CASTQNRLAGGATQYF
>TRBV7-9|TRBJ1-2|many
CASSQQTAEEYGYTF
>TRBV20-1|TRBJ1-5|-
CSARVTGGGNQPQHF
>TRBV20-1|TRBJ2-7|-
CSAGGTEAYEQYF
>TRBV12-3/TRBV12-4|TRBJ2-1|few
CASSNGLAGGRRDEQFF
>TRBV5-1|TRBJ1-5|few
CASSFEGAEQPQHF
>TRBV3-1|TRBJ2-7|-
CASSQELAGSYEQYF
>TRBV10-3|TRBJ1-1|-
CATSGQGTEAFF
>TRBV20-1|TRBJ2-7|few
CSASQPRGAHYEQYF
>TRBV6-1|TRBJ2-1|many
CASSVTGRKFF
>TRBV20-1|TRBJ2-1|many
CSASRTSGINEQFF
>TRBV11-2|TRBJ1-1|many
CASSLDSTGSTEAFF
>TRBV20-1|TRBJ1-3|many
CSATSHDTIYF
>TRBV6-5|TRBJ1-2|many
CASSPFTGIGYGYTF
>TRBV6-4|TRBJ2-1|few
CASSHVRDLDSYNEQFF
>TRBV5-1|TRBJ2-1|many
CASSKDRDYNEQFF
>TRBV5-1|TRBJ2-6|few
CASSLEAAISANVLTF
>TRBV12-3/TRBV12-4|TRBJ2-7|few
CASSLVSTSGRRYEQYF
>TRBV29-1|TRBJ1-1|-
CSVRRAPTEAFF
>TRBV20-1|TRBJ2-1|few
CSAKGLAGVGEQFF
>TRBV24-1|TRBJ2-1|many
CATSSLAGLGFNEQFF
>TRBV7-8|TRBJ2-5|-
CASSAGGAGGTQETQYF
>TRBV9|TRBJ2-5|-
CASSEDLTQETQYF
>TRBV29-1|TRBJ1-2|many
CSVLQEGNYGYTF
>TRBV13|TRBJ1-1|-
CASSLVGMDLPEAFF
>TRBV5-5|TRBJ2-1|many
CASSLLGNNEQFF
>TRBV5-1|TRBJ2-5|many
CASSLRTGQETQYF
>TRBV12-3/TRBV12-4|TRBJ1-4|few
CASSLSPGYGEKLFF
>TRBV20-1|TRBJ2-3|many
CSASQGTDTQYF
>TRBV7-8|TRBJ1-4|many
CASSPPEGYNEKLFF
>TRBV3-1|TRBJ1-1|many
CASSQLGRRMNTEAFF
>TRBV4-1|TRBJ1-5|few
CASSQEAPTVGQPQHF